There are a few counts of the clone carrying this T cell receptor (beta chain). Its target is not known. TCRdb ran MiXCR on the reads and lists one entry per CDR3 protein. The sample consists of about 570,000 distinct CDR3 sequences, about 40% of them appearing once. The data are from a study of T cell repertoires in cytomegalovirus infection. General observations from the study: HLA-C-restricted CMV-specific TCR beta clonotypes prevailed in the ex vivo response. Carriage of CMV together with the relevant HLA was identifiable through cumulative public TCR beta family frequency.

Trimming pared 4 bases from V and 3 bases from J, leaving 9 bases between. The CDR3 totals 14 residues. Germline V CDR1 and CDR2: SGHVS, FQNEAQ. Sequencing used cultured PBMCs, obtained from culture after CMV antigen stimulation. This clonotype was sampled from a human donor in good health (CMV status not recorded). Some clones in this sample may be carry-over from other donors' samples. The chain is built from TRBV7-8 and TRBJ2-2, with D perhaps TRBD2 (6 bases). The CDR3 loop is CASSSGLYTGELFF. The DNA for the CDR3 is TGTGCCAGCAGCTCGGGACTTTACACCGGGGAGCTGTTTTTT. The whole variable domain, remainder taken from reference TRBV7-8 and TRBJ2-2, is GAGVSQSPRYKVAKRGQDVALRCDPISGHVSLFWYQQALGQGPEFLTYFQNEAQLDKSGLPSDRFFAERPEGSVSTLKIQRTQQEDSAVYLCASSSGLYTGELFFGEGSRLTVL.